The rows below give T cell receptor beta chains drawn from one sample of a study of regulatory T cells in long-lasting Graves disease. TCRdb re-called the multiplex PCR reads through MiXCR, storing one row per CDR3 protein. The data contain some 370,000 distinct CDR3 sequences, approximately 12% of them singletons. These same records also appear under a second study, on T cells in Graves' hyperthyroidism and ophthalmopathy.

This specimen was peripheral blood mononuclear cells (PBMCs), taken at new diagnosis, from a patient treated with antithyroid drugs. The receptors stem from a woman between 18 and 29 years old with Graves disease. Each CDR3 is given with its conserved first and last residue. The order of the fields is V gene, D gene, J gene, CDR3 length, clone size, CDR3 DNA, CDR3 protein. The D gene is left open where the match is weak. Not all rows give a size; the values are once, few, many and, for expanded clones, a class.

>TRBV7-3|-|TRBJ1-5|14|-
TGTGCCAGCAGCTCACCCCGGGCCCATCAGCCCCAGCATTTT
CASSSPRAHQPQHF
>TRBV12-3/TRBV12-4|-|TRBJ2-7|15|many
TGTGCCAGCAGTTTCCGGGACTTCCAGGTCTACGAGCAGTACTTC
CASSFRDFQVYEQYF
>TRBV12-3/TRBV12-4|-|TRBJ1-5|16|many
TGTGCCAGCAGTTTAGCTGGCAGGGGTAGGGCTCAGCCCCAGCATTTT
CASSLAGRGRAQPQHF
>TRBV7-9|-|TRBJ2-2|10|many
TGTGCCAGCCCTCTCGGGGAGCTGTTTTTT
CASPLGELFF
>TRBV2|-|TRBJ2-3|15|many
TGTGCCAGCACCCTAAGGTGGATCTACACAGATACGCAGTATTTT
CASTLRWIYTDTQYF
>TRBV10-3|TRBD1|TRBJ1-1|14|many
TGTGCCATCAGCGGGGACAGGGATGGCACTGAAGCTTTCTTT
CAISGDRDGTEAFF
>TRBV27|TRBD2|TRBJ2-5|14|many
TGTGCCAGCAGTCAAACCGGGAGGGGAGAGACCCAGTACTTC
CASSQTGRGETQYF
>TRBV11-2|TRBD2|TRBJ2-3|15|many
TGTGCCAGCAGCCCCTGGGGGGGGAGCACAGATACGCAGTATTTT
CASSPWGGSTDTQYF
>TRBV27|-|TRBJ2-5|14|many
TGTGCCAGCAGTTCGCGGACGATTCAAGAGACCCAGTACTTC
CASSSRTIQETQYF
>TRBV7-9|TRBD2|TRBJ2-1|14|-
TGTGCCAGCCTGATCACCGGGACTAGCAATGAGCAGTTCTTC
CASLITGTSNEQFF
>TRBV6-2/TRBV6-3|TRBD2|TRBJ2-1|19|few
TGTGCCAGCAGTTACTTTGCGGACGGGGGGGCCAGATCCTACAATGAGCAGTTCTTC
CASSYFADGGARSYNEQFF
>TRBV5-1|TRBD1|TRBJ2-1|15|-
TGCGCCAGCAGTTTGGACAGGGGGCTTGGGGATGAGCAGTTCTTC
CASSLDRGLGDEQFF
>TRBV5-1|-|TRBJ2-7|15|-
TGTGCCAGCAGCCCGGTGGGGCAGGCACTTAGCGAGCAGTACTTC
CASSPVGQALSEQYF
>TRBV6-9|-|TRBJ2-2|15|few
TGTGCCAGCAGTTACTCAGGACTTCGCACCGGGGAGCTGTTTTTT
CASSYSGLRTGELFF
>TRBV12-3/TRBV12-4|-|TRBJ1-3|17|many
TGTGCCAGCAGTACCGCAATTGACACAAACTCTGGAAACACCATATATTTT
CASSTAIDTNSGNTIYF
>TRBV7-9|-|TRBJ2-4|14|many
TGTGCCAGCAGCCCCTCGGTGGCCAAAAACATTCAGTACTTC
CASSPSVAKNIQYF
>TRBV2|-|TRBJ1-5|15|few
TGTGCCAGCAGTGTGGACAGAGGAAGCAATCAGCCCCAGCATTTT
CASSVDRGSNQPQHF